Listed below are T cell receptor beta chains from one sample, sequenced in a study of blood T cell repertoires in COVID-19. The assay was immunoSEQ multiplex PCR, and TCRdb's table has in-frame clones only and misses some. The sample yields around 82,000 clones, roughly 90% seen once. The sample consisted of peripheral blood. The receptors come from an older man with active or convalescent COVID-19. Each CDR3 is given with its conserved first and last residue. Fields, in order: clone size, CDR3 length, D gene, V gene, J gene, CDR3 protein, CDR3 DNA. The D gene is left open where the match is weak. Clone size is given for some rows only: seen once, a few or many times, or a class if the clone is expanded.

clone size: .; CDR3 length: 12; D gene: .; V gene: TRBV28; J gene: TRBJ1-2; CDR3 protein: CASARGGYGYTF; CDR3 DNA: TGTGCCAGCGCCCGAGGGGGTTATGGCTACACCTTC
clone size: .; CDR3 length: 15; D gene: TRBD1; V gene: TRBV7-2; J gene: TRBJ2-1; CDR3 protein: CASTPGGQGANEQFF; CDR3 DNA: TGTGCCAGCACCCCTGGCGGACAGGGGGCTAATGAGCAGTTCTTC
clone size: .; CDR3 length: 14; D gene: .; V gene: TRBV4-1; J gene: TRBJ1-3; CDR3 protein: CASSRTVSGNTIYF; CDR3 DNA: TGCGCCAGCAGTCGGACAGTTTCTGGAAACACCATATATTTT
clone size: few; CDR3 length: 13; D gene: TRBD1; V gene: TRBV6-5; J gene: TRBJ2-7; CDR3 protein: CASTGQGIYEQYF; CDR3 DNA: TGTGCCAGCACTGGACAGGGAATCTACGAGCAGTACTTC
clone size: .; CDR3 length: 14; D gene: .; V gene: TRBV9; J gene: TRBJ2-7; CDR3 protein: CASSPSGRYYEQYF; CDR3 DNA: TGTGCCAGCAGCCCCTCCGGGAGATACTACGAGCAGTACTTC
clone size: .; CDR3 length: 13; D gene: .; V gene: TRBV19; J gene: TRBJ1-1; CDR3 protein: CASTPLRGTEAFF; CDR3 DNA: TGTGCCAGTACCCCTCTAAGGGGCACTGAAGCTTTCTTT
clone size: .; CDR3 length: 15; D gene: .; V gene: TRBV7-2; J gene: TRBJ2-6; CDR3 protein: CASSLWGAGANVLTF; CDR3 DNA: TGTGCCAGCAGCTTATGGGGAGCTGGGGCCAACGTCCTGACTTTC
clone size: .; CDR3 length: 14; D gene: TRBD1; V gene: TRBV18; J gene: TRBJ1-6; CDR3 protein: CASSQGQGNSPLHF; CDR3 DNA: TGTGCCAGCTCACAGGGACAGGGCAATTCACCCCTCCACTTT
clone size: .; CDR3 length: 18; D gene: TRBD2; V gene: TRBV9; J gene: TRBJ2-5; CDR3 protein: CASSVGTSGGPGGETQYF; CDR3 DNA: TGTGCCAGCAGCGTAGGGACTAGCGGGGGGCCAGGGGGAGAGACCCAGTACTTC
clone size: once; CDR3 length: 14; D gene: TRBD1; V gene: TRBV6-4; J gene: TRBJ1-2; CDR3 protein: CAHHPPGQGRGYTF; CDR3 DNA: TGTGCCCATCACCCGCCGGGACAGGGCCGGGGCTACACCTTC
clone size: once; CDR3 length: 16; D gene: .; V gene: TRBV3-1/TRBV3-2; J gene: TRBJ1-5; CDR3 protein: CASSPGRWGSNQPQHF; CDR3 DNA: TGTGCCAGCAGCCCCGGGAGGTGGGGTAGCAATCAGCCCCAGCATTTT
clone size: .; CDR3 length: 14; D gene: .; V gene: TRBV7-8; J gene: TRBJ1-1; CDR3 protein: CASSPPRVLTEAFF; CDR3 DNA: TGTGCCAGCAGTCCCCCCCGGGTGCTCACTGAAGCTTTCTTT
clone size: .; CDR3 length: 14; D gene: .; V gene: TRBV6-6; J gene: TRBJ2-1; CDR3 protein: CASSKTSSYNEQFF; CDR3 DNA: TGTGCCAGCTCAAAGACAAGCTCCTACAATGAGCAGTTCTTC
clone size: .; CDR3 length: 12; D gene: .; V gene: TRBV10-2; J gene: TRBJ1-5; CDR3 protein: CATRGGDQPQHF; CDR3 DNA: TGCGCCACGAGGGGAGGAGATCAGCCCCAGCATTTT
clone size: few; CDR3 length: 13; D gene: .; V gene: TRBV6-5; J gene: TRBJ1-2; CDR3 protein: CASSWSRYYGYTF; CDR3 DNA: TGTGCCAGCAGTTGGTCCAGGTACTATGGCTACACCTTC
clone size: .; CDR3 length: 13; D gene: .; V gene: TRBV11-3; J gene: TRBJ2-2; CDR3 protein: CASSSLTVGELFF; CDR3 DNA: TGTGCCAGCAGCTCCCTAACGGTCGGGGAGCTGTTTTTT
clone size: .; CDR3 length: 15; D gene: .; V gene: TRBV7-9; J gene: TRBJ1-4; CDR3 protein: CASSYTGSTNEKLFF; CDR3 DNA: TGTGCCAGCAGCTATACAGGTTCAACTAATGAAAAACTGTTTTTT
clone size: .; CDR3 length: 13; D gene: .; V gene: TRBV9; J gene: TRBJ1-6; CDR3 protein: CASNRQENSPLHF; CDR3 DNA: TGTGCCAGCAACAGACAGGAAAATTCACCCCTCCACTTT
clone size: .; CDR3 length: 12; D gene: TRBD1; V gene: TRBV6-5; J gene: TRBJ2-7; CDR3 protein: CASSSPGQPQYF; CDR3 DNA: TGTGCCAGCAGTTCTCCGGGACAGCCCCAGTACTTC
clone size: .; CDR3 length: 17; D gene: .; V gene: TRBV18; J gene: TRBJ2-1; CDR3 protein: CASSDFHSSRGYNEQFF; CDR3 DNA: TGTGCCAGCTCAGATTTTCACAGCTCGAGAGGGTACAATGAGCAGTTCTTC
clone size: once; CDR3 length: 17; D gene: TRBD1; V gene: TRBV11-2; J gene: TRBJ1-6; CDR3 protein: CASSSGQPSSYNSPLHF; CDR3 DNA: TGTGCCAGCAGCTCGGGACAGCCGAGCTCCTATAATTCACCCCTCCACTTT
clone size: .; CDR3 length: 15; D gene: .; V gene: TRBV6-2/TRBV6-3; J gene: TRBJ2-2; CDR3 protein: CASSLWGLNTGELFF; CDR3 DNA: TGTGCCAGCAGTTTATGGGGGCTAAACACCGGGGAGCTGTTTTTT
clone size: .; CDR3 length: 15; D gene: .; V gene: TRBV11-3; J gene: TRBJ1-1; CDR3 protein: CASSSKTGRTTEAFF; CDR3 DNA: TGTGCCAGCAGCTCGAAGACAGGTCGAACGACTGAAGCTTTCTTT
clone size: once; CDR3 length: 16; D gene: TRBD2; V gene: TRBV29-1; J gene: TRBJ2-6; CDR3 protein: CSVGSGGAAGANVLTF; CDR3 DNA: TGCAGCGTTGGTTCGGGGGGGGCTGCTGGGGCCAACGTCCTGACTTTC
clone size: .; CDR3 length: 13; D gene: .; V gene: TRBV10-2; J gene: TRBJ1-2; CDR3 protein: CASGREMVLGYTF; CDR3 DNA: TGCGCCAGCGGCCGGGAAATGGTGCTGGGCTACACCTTC
clone size: .; CDR3 length: 14; D gene: .; V gene: TRBV18; J gene: TRBJ1-2; CDR3 protein: CASSPPAAYYGYTF; CDR3 DNA: TGTGCCAGCTCACCACCGGCTGCCTACTATGGCTACACCTTC
clone size: .; CDR3 length: 13; D gene: .; V gene: TRBV2; J gene: TRBJ1-1; CDR3 protein: CASILEGGTEAFF; CDR3 DNA: TGTGCCAGCATTCTCGAGGGGGGGACTGAAGCTTTCTTT
clone size: .; CDR3 length: 15; D gene: .; V gene: TRBV11-3; J gene: TRBJ2-3; CDR3 protein: CASSPGSTAGDTQYF; CDR3 DNA: TGTGCCAGCAGCCCCGGGTCCACGGCGGGAGATACGCAGTATTTT